This TCR beta chain was retrieved from a study of T cells of healthy individuals. TCRdb reprocessed the 5' RACE reads with MiXCR, giving one entry per CDR3 protein. The sample shows roughly 87,000 distinct CDR3 sequences, 15% to 20% of them seen only once. The source is a human donor in good health.

The CDR3 nucleotides are TGTGCCAGCAGCCCGGACGGCCGTATTTCTCCAGCTTTCTTT. It encodes CASSPDGRISPAFF. V gene TRBV7-2 combines with J gene TRBJ1-1, with D unclear. Germline CDR1 and CDR2: SGHTA and FQGNSA. The V and J ends lost 5 bases and 10 bases respectively, with 20 bases between them. There are 14 residues in the CDR3.